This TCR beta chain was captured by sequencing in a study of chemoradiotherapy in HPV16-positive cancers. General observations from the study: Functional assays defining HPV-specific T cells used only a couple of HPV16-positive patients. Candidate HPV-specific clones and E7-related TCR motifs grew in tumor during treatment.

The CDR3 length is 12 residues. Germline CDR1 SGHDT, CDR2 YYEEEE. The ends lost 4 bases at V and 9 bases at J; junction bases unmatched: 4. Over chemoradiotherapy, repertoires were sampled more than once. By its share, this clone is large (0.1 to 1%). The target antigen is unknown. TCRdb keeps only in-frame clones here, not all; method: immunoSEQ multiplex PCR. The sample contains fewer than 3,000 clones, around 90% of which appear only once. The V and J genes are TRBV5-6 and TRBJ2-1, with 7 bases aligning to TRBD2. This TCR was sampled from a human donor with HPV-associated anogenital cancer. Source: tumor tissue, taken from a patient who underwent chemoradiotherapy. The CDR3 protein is CASSISSGEQFF. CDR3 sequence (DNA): TGTGCCAGCAGCATCTCTAGCGGTGAGCAGTTCTTC.